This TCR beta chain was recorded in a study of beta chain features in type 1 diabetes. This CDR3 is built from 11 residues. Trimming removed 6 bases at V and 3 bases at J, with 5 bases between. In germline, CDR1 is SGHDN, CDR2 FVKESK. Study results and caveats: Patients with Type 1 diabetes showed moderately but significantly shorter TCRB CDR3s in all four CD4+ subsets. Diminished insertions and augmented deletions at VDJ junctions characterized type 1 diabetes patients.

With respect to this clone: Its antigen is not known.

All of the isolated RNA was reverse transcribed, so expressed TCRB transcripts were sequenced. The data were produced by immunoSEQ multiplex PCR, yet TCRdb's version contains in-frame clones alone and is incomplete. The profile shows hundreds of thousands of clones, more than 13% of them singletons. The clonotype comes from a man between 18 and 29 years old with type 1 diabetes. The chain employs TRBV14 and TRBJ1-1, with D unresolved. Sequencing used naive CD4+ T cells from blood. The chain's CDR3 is CASSYHTEAFF. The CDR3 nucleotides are TGTGCCAGCAGTTATCACACTGAAGCTTTCTTT.